Given below is one TCR beta chain in context. The data stem from a study of blood T cell repertoires in COVID-19. Study-wide background: T cells, B-cell-depleted T cells, or PBMCs provided the cDNA or gDNA that served as material.

Trimming removed 3 bases from V and 5 bases from J, with 5 bases in between. CDR1 is SEHNR, CDR2 FQNEAQ, per germline (reference sequence). This CDR3 has 12 residues. This table comes from immunoSEQ multiplex PCR, and its TCRdb copy is limited to in-frame clones, with some not included. The table lists approximately 280,000 clones, approximately 88% of them singletons. Seattle patients were enrolled while actively infected and followed longitudinally. The sample consisted of peripheral blood. The receptor's source is a human donor with COVID-19, enrolled during active disease. The donor label of this sample is uncertain. This chain joins TRBV7-9 and TRBJ1-5; D gene ambiguous. Here the CDR3 DNA reads TGTGCCAGCAGCTTGGGAGATCAGCCCCAGCATTTT. This gives the protein CASSLGDQPQHF.